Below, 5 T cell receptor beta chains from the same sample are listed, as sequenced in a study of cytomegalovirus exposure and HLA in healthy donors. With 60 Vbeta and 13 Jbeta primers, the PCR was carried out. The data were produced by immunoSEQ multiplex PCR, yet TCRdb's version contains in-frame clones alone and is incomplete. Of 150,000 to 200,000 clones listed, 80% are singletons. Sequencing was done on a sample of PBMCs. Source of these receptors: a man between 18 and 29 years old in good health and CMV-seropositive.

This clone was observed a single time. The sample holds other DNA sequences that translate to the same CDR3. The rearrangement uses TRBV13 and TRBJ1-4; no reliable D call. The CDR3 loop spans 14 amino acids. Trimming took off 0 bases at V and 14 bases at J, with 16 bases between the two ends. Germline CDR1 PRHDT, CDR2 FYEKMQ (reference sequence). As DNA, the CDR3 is TGTGCCAGCAGCTTAGGGAGGTCCTCCCATGTTCTGTTTTTT. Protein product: CASSLGRSSHVLFF.

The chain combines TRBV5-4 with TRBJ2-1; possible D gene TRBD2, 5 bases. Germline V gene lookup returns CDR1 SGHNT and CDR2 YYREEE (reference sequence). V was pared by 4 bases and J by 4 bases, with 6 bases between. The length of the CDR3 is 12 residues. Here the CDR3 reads CASSPGYNEQFF. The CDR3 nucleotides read TGTGCCAGCAGCCCGGGATACAATGAGCAGTTCTTC.

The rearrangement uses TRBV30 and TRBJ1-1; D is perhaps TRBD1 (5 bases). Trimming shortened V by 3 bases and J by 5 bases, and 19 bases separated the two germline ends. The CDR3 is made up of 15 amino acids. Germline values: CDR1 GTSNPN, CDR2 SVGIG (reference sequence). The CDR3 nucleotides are TGTGCCTGGAGGGTTCGTGGGGCTCGGTGGACTGAAGCTTTCTTT. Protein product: CAWRVRGARWTEAFF. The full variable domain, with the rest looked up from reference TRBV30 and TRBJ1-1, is SQTIHQWPATLVQPVGSPLSLECTVEGTSNPNLYWYRQAAGRGLQLLFYSVGIGQISSEVPQNLSASRPQDRQFILSSKKLLLSDSGFYLCAWRVRGARWTEAFFGQGTRLTVV.

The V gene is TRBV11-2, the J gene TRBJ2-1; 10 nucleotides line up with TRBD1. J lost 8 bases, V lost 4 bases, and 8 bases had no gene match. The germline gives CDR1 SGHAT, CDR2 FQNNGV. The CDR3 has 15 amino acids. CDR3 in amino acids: CASSSLTGGIHEQFF. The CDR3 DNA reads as TGTGCCAGCAGCTCCTTGACAGGGGGCATCCATGAGCAGTTCTTC.

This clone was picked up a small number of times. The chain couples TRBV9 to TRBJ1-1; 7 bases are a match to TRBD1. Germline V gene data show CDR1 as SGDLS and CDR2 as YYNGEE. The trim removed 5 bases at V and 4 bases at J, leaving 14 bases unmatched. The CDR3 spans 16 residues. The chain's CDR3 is CASSSEGNRGGTEAFF. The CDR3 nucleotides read TGTGCCAGCAGTTCTGAGGGGAACAGGGGAGGCACTGAAGCTTTCTTT.